These 27 T cell receptor beta chains were all obtained from the same sample, sequenced in a study of OX40 agonist ivuxolimab in advanced cancers. Sequenced by immunoSEQ multiplex PCR; TCRdb stores in-frame clones only, minus some. This table has 15,000 to 20,000 clones, around 70% appearing once. The sequenced sample was CD4+ or CD8+ T cells sorted from blood, obtained in a trial of the OX40 agonist ivuxolimab. Source of these receptors: an adult with an advanced solid tumor such as melanoma, head and neck, liver or kidney cancer.

The chain combines TRBV10-1 with TRBJ1-5, with a possible D match to TRBD1 (6 bases). The CDR3 sequence is 16 residues long. V was pared by 7 bases and J by 0 bases, with 16 bases between. Per the germline V gene, CDR1 is WNHNN and CDR2 is SYGVQD (reference sequence). This CDR3 is CASKENGRGSNQPQHF. CDR3 nucleotides: TGCGCCAGCAAAGAGAACGGCAGGGGTAGCAATCAGCCCCAGCATTTT.

The V call is TRBV27, the J call TRBJ1-1, with 8 nucleotides matching TRBD1. Trimming at V came to 4 bases and at J to 0 bases, leaving 7 bases not matched to a gene. The germline CDR1 and CDR2 sequences are MNHEY and SMNVEV (reference sequence). The CDR3 sequence is 16 residues long. CDR3 protein: CASSSGGGIMNTEAFF. The CDR3 DNA follows: TGTGCCAGCAGTTCAGGGGGCGGGATCATGAACACTGAAGCTTTCTTT.

V and J are TRBV14 and TRBJ2-7; maybe TRBD1 (7 bases). Germline values: CDR1 SGHDN, CDR2 FVKESK. Trimming stripped 1 base from V and 2 bases from J, with 15 bases between. This CDR3 spans 16 amino acids. This CDR3 reads CASSQGYRGLTYEQYF. The CDR3 bases are TGTGCCAGCAGCCAAGGTTACAGGGGACTCACCTACGAGCAGTACTTC.

The chain carries TRBV7-9 and TRBJ2-5, with 7 bases matching TRBD2. CDR1 is SEHNR, CDR2 FQNEAQ, per germline (reference sequence). With V trimmed by 2 bases and J by 4 bases, 7 bases remained unmatched. There are 15 residues in the CDR3. The DNA of the CDR3 is TGTGCCAGCAGCTTATCGGGCAGGGAGGGAGAGACCCAGTACTTC. Protein: CASSLSGREGETQYF.

The chain is built from TRBV15 and TRBJ2-7, with 12 bases identical to TRBD2. Germline V gene lookup returns CDR1 LNHNV and CDR2 YYDKDF (reference sequence). Losses at the gene ends were 0 bases for V and 7 bases for J; bases not matched to a gene: 4. This CDR3 contains 15 residues. The CDR3 DNA reads as TGTGCCACCAGCAGAGAGACTAGCGGGAGAGGAGAGCAGTACTTC. Encoded protein: CATSRETSGRGEQYF.

In this sample, this clone turned up once. The CDR3 DNA reads as TGCGCCAGCAGCCTGGGGAGGGCGGGGGGGGGCTACGAGCAGTACTTC. Translating it yields CASSLGRAGGGYEQYF. The rearrangement links TRBV4-3 to TRBJ2-7, with TRBD2 identical over 9 bases. V was pared by 4 bases and J by 3 bases, with 10 bases of the junction left unmatched. The CDR3 runs to 16 residues. Germline V lookup: CDR1 LGHNA, CDR2 YSLEER.

V gene TRBV4-3 combines with J gene TRBJ2-7, with D possibly TRBD1 on 7 matching bases. The CDR3 consists of 16 residues. CDR1 is LGHNA, CDR2 YSLEER, per germline. The V end was cut by 3 bases, the J end by 1 base, with 16 bases between. CDR3 amino acids: CASSHEAGGQSYEQYF. In DNA form, the CDR3 reads TGCGCCAGCAGCCACGAAGCAGGGGGGCAGTCCTACGAGCAGTACTTC.

This clone was recorded only once. The J gene is TRBJ2-5, the V gene TRBV6-5; the match to TRBD1 covers 7 bases. V gave up 4 bases and J gave up 5 bases; unmatched junction bases: 7. The CDR3 covers 14 residues. CDR1 MNHEY and CDR2 SVGAGI come from the germline V gene. CDR3 loop: CASSWRGGVETQYF. Written as DNA, the CDR3 is TGTGCCAGCAGTTGGAGAGGGGGCGTTGAGACCCAGTACTTC.

This chain joins TRBV28 and TRBJ1-1; tentative D call: TRBD1 (5 bases). This CDR3 region has 15 residues. Germline V gene sequence: CDR1 MDHEN, CDR2 SYDVKM. Trimming stripped 6 bases from V and 1 base from J, with 15 bases between. CDR3 region: CASSSIPQGNTEAFF. CDR3 bases: TGTGCCAGCAGCTCAATTCCTCAGGGGAACACTGAAGCTTTCTTT.

V is TRBV28 and J is TRBJ1-6; 9 positions match TRBD1. V shed 5 bases, J shed 7 bases, and the junction held 6 bases outside the gene matches. Germline lookup yields CDR1 MDHEN and CDR2 SYDVKM. The CDR3 runs to 15 residues. This CDR3 reads CASSVHRGQNSPLHF. CDR3 coding DNA: TGTGCCAGCAGTGTCCACAGGGGGCAAAATTCACCCCTCCACTTT. The full variable domain, rest sourced from reference TRBV28 and TRBJ1-6, is DVKVTQSSRYLVKRTGEKVFLECVQDMDHENMFWYRQDPGLGLRLIYFSYDVKMKEKGDIPEGYSVSREKKERFSLILESASTNQTSMYLCASSVHRGQNSPLHFGNGTRLTVT.

This chain joins TRBV27 and TRBJ2-1; D not certain. The V gene's germline CDR1 is MNHEY and CDR2 SMNVEV (reference sequence). V lost 10 bases and J lost 1, with 14 bases in between. The CDR3 extends over 14 amino acids. The CDR3 here is CATLPLASYNEQFF. CDR3 sequence (DNA): TGTGCCACCCTCCCCTTGGCATCCTACAATGAGCAGTTCTTC.

This clone was counted at least ten times. The chain joins TRBV6-5 to TRBJ1-2; D call uncertain. The CDR3 has 13 amino acids. Germline V gives CDR1 MNHEY, CDR2 SVGAGI. The V gene lost 0 bases and the J gene lost 1 base, with 3 bases spanning the gap. CDR3 bases: TGTGCCAGCAGTTACTCCCTTAACTATGGCTACACCTTC. Its protein is CASSYSLNYGYTF.

This clone appeared once. A read error is likely here: a far larger clone is one base away. The CDR3 loop is CASSQGEGVYSYTF. For the CDR3, the DNA is TGCGCCAGCAGCCAAGGAGAGGGGGTCTATAGCTACACCTTC. The V call is TRBV4-1, the J call TRBJ1-2; the D gene is possibly TRBD1 (6 bases). The CDR3 length is 14 residues. Germline-derived CDR1 and CDR2 are MGHRA and YSYEKL.

A single count supports this clone. This chain joins TRBV5-4 and TRBJ2-1, with TRBD2 identical over 12 bases. The V gene end was trimmed by 3 bases and the J gene end by 7 bases; junction bases not matched to a gene: 5. Germline V gives CDR1 SGHNT, CDR2 YYREEE (reference sequence). CDR3 size: 15 residues. CDR3: CASSYMTSGGNEQFF. The CDR3 DNA follows: TGTGCCAGCAGCTACATGACTAGCGGGGGAAATGAGCAGTTCTTC.

The chain is built from TRBV7-9 and TRBJ1-3; no clear D gene. Germline V gives CDR1 SEHNR, CDR2 FQNEAQ (reference sequence). The V gene lost 4 bases and the J gene lost 2 bases, with 0 bases spanning the gap. CDR3 length: 11 residues. The CDR3 coding sequence is TGTGCCAGCAGCTCTGGAAACACCATATATTTT. This translates into CASSSGNTIYF.

The chain recombines TRBV13 with TRBJ1-2; 8 bases align to TRBD1. The CDR3 has 16 amino acids. The V gene end was trimmed by 2 bases and the J gene end by 3 bases; junction bases not matched to a gene: 8. The V gene's germline CDR1 is PRHDT and CDR2 FYEKMQ (reference sequence). CDR3 DNA sequence: TGTGCCAGCAGCTTACGAACAGGGGGAGTGGACTATGGCTACACCTTC. Translated: CASSLRTGGVDYGYTF.

This clone was seen more than once but under ten times. The rearrangement joins TRBV15 to TRBJ2-3; D gene unclear. V lost 0 bases and J lost 2, with 0 bases in between. This CDR3 region has 12 residues. Germline V gene sequence: CDR1 LNHNV, CDR2 YYDKDF (reference sequence). This CDR3 reads CATSRDTDTQYF. CDR3 nucleotide sequence: TGTGCCACCAGCAGAGACACAGATACGCAGTATTTT.

This chain joins TRBV10-3 and TRBJ2-7; no clear D. CDR1 and CDR2 from the germline V gene are ENHRY and SYGVKD. The CDR3 has 14 amino acids. V was shortened by 1 base and J by 2 bases, with 9 bases between the two germline ends. The CDR3 region has the DNA TGTGCCATCAGTGAGTTTGACGGACCCTACGAGCAGTACTTC. Its protein product is CAISEFDGPYEQYF.

The J gene is TRBJ1-2, the V gene TRBV9, with 8 nucleotides matching TRBD1. This CDR3 region has 14 residues. After removal of 4 bases from V and 3 bases from J, the junction contained 5 bases not matched to a gene. Germline V gene data show CDR1 as SGDLS and CDR2 as YYNGEE. CDR3 nucleotide sequence: TGTGCCAGCAGCACCGGGACAGGCCACTATGGCTACACCTTC. Protein sequence: CASSTGTGHYGYTF. Filled out from reference TRBV9 and TRBJ1-2, the complete variable domain reads DSGVTQTPKHLITATGQRVTLRCSPRSGDLSVYWYQQSLDQGLQFLIQYYNGEERAKGNILERFSAQQFPDLHSELNLSSLELGDSALYFCASSTGTGHYGYTFGSGTRLTVV.

The J gene is TRBJ2-5, the V gene TRBV2, with 10 bases aligning to TRBD2. Trimming removed 0 bases from V and 3 bases from J; junction bases left unmatched: 4. CDR3 length: 16 amino acids. From germline, CDR1 is SNHLY and CDR2 FYNNEI. The CDR3 DNA reads as TGTGCCAGCAGTGAAGCGACTAGCGGGCCTGAAGAGACCCAGTACTTC. Protein product: CASSEATSGPEETQYF.

V gene TRBV15 combines with J gene TRBJ2-1; D assignment may be TRBD1 or TRBD2 (5 bases each). There are 17 residues in the CDR3. CDR1 is LNHNV and CDR2 is YYDKDF in the germline V gene (reference sequence). The germline V and J ends were trimmed by 1 base and 6 bases, with 19 bases remaining between them. CDR3 bases: TGTGCCACCAGCAGAGGGAGTACCGGGACGGACTCCAATGAGCAGTTCTTC. This codes for CATSRGSTGTDSNEQFF. The full variable domain, rest sourced from reference TRBV15 and TRBJ2-1, is DAMVIQNPRYQVTQFGKPVTLSCSQTLNHNVMYWYQQKSSQAPKLLFHYYDKDFNNEADTPDNFQSRRPNTSFCFLDIRSPGLGDTAMYLCATSRGSTGTDSNEQFFGPGTRLTVL.

The CDR3 nucleotides read TGTGCCAGCGCTCCTAACGTGGCGGGAGGGACTGAAGCTTTCTTT. This encodes CASAPNVAGGTEAFF. The J gene is TRBJ1-1, the V gene TRBV27, with D unresolved. Germline V gene lookup returns CDR1 MNHEY and CDR2 SMNVEV (reference sequence). CDR3 length: 15 residues. With 8 bases removed from V and 5 bases from J, the gap between germline ends came to 21 bases.

This rearrangement joins TRBV7-9 to TRBJ2-1; 7 bases agree with TRBD1. The CDR3 has 17 amino acids. Germline values: CDR1 SEHNR, CDR2 FQNEAQ (reference sequence). J was trimmed by 0 bases and V by 6 bases; bases with no gene match: 11. As DNA, the CDR3 is TGTGCCAGCAGTTACCCCGGGACAGCGAGCTCCTACAATGAGCAGTTCTTC. Residues: CASSYPGTASSYNEQFF.

This chain uses TRBV30 with TRBJ2-1; D remains ambiguous. CDR3 length: 14 residues. Germline V lookup: CDR1 GTSNPN, CDR2 SVGIG (reference sequence). Trimming shortened V by 5 bases and J by 1 base, and 12 bases separated the two germline ends. The CDR3 sequence is CAWSLWVSYNEQFF. The CDR3 nucleotides are TGTGCCTGGTCCCTCTGGGTATCCTACAATGAGCAGTTCTTC.

The V gene is TRBV27, the J gene TRBJ2-7; D is tentatively TRBD1 or TRBD2 (5 bases each). Germline loops: CDR1 MNHEY, CDR2 SMNVEV (reference sequence). The V end was cut by 3 bases, the J end by 0 bases, with 12 bases between. This CDR3 region has 15 residues. The CDR3, as DNA: TGTGCCAGCAGTTTGTTCGGGACGACCTCCTACGAGCAGTACTTC. As protein: CASSLFGTTSYEQYF.

The V gene is TRBV6-1, the J gene TRBJ2-7; TRBD2 is a possible D gene (5 bases). Between the trimmed V and J ends, which lost 5 bases and 4 bases, there was a span of 12 bases. Germline-derived CDR1 and CDR2 are MNHNS and SASEGT. This CDR3 region has 13 residues. The CDR3 nucleotides read TGTGCCAGCAGTACGGGAAGATCTTACGAGCAGTACTTC. This gives the protein CASSTGRSYEQYF.

The chain recombines TRBV28 with TRBJ2-5; D possibly corresponds to TRBD1 (5 bases). The germline gives CDR1 MDHEN, CDR2 SYDVKM. Between the trimmed V and J ends, which lost 2 bases and 3 bases, there was a span of 13 bases. This CDR3 has 15 residues. The CDR3 is CASSLEGRAEETQYF. The CDR3 DNA reads TGTGCCAGCAGTTTAGAAGGCAGGGCCGAAGAGACCCAGTACTTC.